This T cell receptor (beta chain) was found in a study of blood T cell repertoires in COVID-19. Study-level background: Samples representing acute and convalescent COVID-19 were sourced from the United States, Italy and Spain. PBMCs, B-cell-depleted T cells, or T cells provided the cDNA or gDNA that made up the material.

After removal of 8 bases from V and 8 bases from J, the junction contained 13 bases not matched to a gene. The length of the CDR3 is 16 residues. Germline-derived CDR1 and CDR2 are SNHLY and FYNNEI. Original handling: Nucleated cell counts were estimated from reference gene primer amplification. The method was immunoSEQ multiplex PCR; TCRdb's version includes in-frame clones alone and lacks a portion of them. For V, J and clone size, that table is used; D and trimming come from the DNA. The sample consists of 100,000 to 150,000 clones, 88% of them appearing once. The receptor comes from a woman aged 80 or older with acute or convalescent COVID-19. This rearrangement joins TRBV2 to TRBJ1-4, with 11 bases aligning to TRBD1. Sequenced material: peripheral blood. CDR3 nucleotide sequence: TGTGCCAGCCACACGGACAGGGGGCAGATGAGGGAAAAACTGTTTTTT. Translation: CASHTDRGQMREKLFF.